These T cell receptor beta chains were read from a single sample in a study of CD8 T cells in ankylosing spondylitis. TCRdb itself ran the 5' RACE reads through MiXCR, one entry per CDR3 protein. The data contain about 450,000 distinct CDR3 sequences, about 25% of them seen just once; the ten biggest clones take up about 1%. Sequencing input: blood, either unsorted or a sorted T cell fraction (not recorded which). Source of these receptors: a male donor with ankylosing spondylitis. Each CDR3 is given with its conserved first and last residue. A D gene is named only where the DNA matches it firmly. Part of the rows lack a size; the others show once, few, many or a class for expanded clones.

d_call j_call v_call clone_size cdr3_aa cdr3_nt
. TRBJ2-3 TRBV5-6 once CASSLGELDPDTQYF TGTGCCAGCAGCTTGGGAGAACTAGACCCAGATACGCAGTATTTT
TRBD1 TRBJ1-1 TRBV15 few CATRLQGDTEAFF TGTGCCACCAGGCTACAGGGGGACACTGAAGCTTTCTTT
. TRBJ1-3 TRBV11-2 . CASQGLSGNTIYF TGTGCCAGTCAGGGTCTCTCTGGAAACACCATATATTTT
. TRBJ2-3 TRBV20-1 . CSARLGADTQYF TGCAGTGCTAGATTGGGGGCAGATACGCAGTATTTT
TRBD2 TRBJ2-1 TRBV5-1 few CASSPGAGLKIDEQFF TGCGCCAGCAGTCCTGGGGCGGGACTAAAAATCGATGAGCAGTTCTTC
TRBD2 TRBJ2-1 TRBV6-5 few CASSYSSLAGIYNEQFF TGTGCCAGCAGTTACTCGAGTCTAGCGGGGATATACAATGAGCAGTTCTTC
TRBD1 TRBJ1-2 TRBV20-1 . CSARPWGQGYGYTF TGCAGTGCTAGACCCTGGGGACAGGGTTATGGCTACACCTTC
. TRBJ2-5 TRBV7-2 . CASSPEGFGTQYF TGTGCCAGCAGCCCTGAGGGGTTTGGGACCCAGTACTTC
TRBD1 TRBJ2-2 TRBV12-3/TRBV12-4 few CASSLMGQPTGELFF TGTGCCAGCAGCCTAATGGGACAGCCCACCGGGGAGCTGTTTTTT
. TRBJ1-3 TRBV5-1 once CASSEGGEDTIYF TGCGCCAGCAGCGAAGGCGGGGAGGACACCATATATTTT
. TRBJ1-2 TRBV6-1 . CASTPGQGDYGYTF TGTGCCAGCACTCCCGGCCAGGGTGACTATGGCTACACCTTC
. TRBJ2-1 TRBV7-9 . CASSLEGGGWSEQFF TGTGCCAGCAGCCTCGAGGGTGGAGGTTGGTCAGAGCAGTTCTTC
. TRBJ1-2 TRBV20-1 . CSARDFSGVGNYGYTF TGCAGTGCTAGAGATTTTAGCGGGGTGGGGAACTATGGCTACACCTTC
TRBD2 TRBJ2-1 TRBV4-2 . CASSLDGGLADEQFF TGTGCCAGCAGCCTAGATGGAGGACTAGCGGATGAGCAGTTCTTC
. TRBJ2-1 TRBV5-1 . CASSRLGEPYNEQFF TGCGCCAGCAGCCGCCTCGGGGAACCCTACAATGAGCAGTTCTTC
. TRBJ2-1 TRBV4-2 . CASSPGLVGQFF TGTGCCAGCAGCCCGGGACTCGTCGGGCAGTTCTTC